Shown below are 27 T cell receptor beta chains from a single sample sequenced in a study of T-cell memory formation after mild COVID-19. TCRdb re-called the 5' RACE reads with MiXCR, one entry per CDR3 protein. Of about 250,000 distinct CDR3 sequences in the sample, 15% are singletons; the top ten hold 2.1%. Sequencing was done on a sample of PBMCs or a T cell subset sorted from them (not recorded which). These receptors originate from an adult woman who had mild COVID-19 (a few samples of this study predate the infection). Cell type and time point are not known.

This clonotype has only a few counts. CDR3: CASSPPGGRETQYF. DNA of the CDR3: TGTGCCAGCAGCCCTCCTGGAGGGCGAGAGACCCAGTACTTC. J is TRBJ2-5 and V is TRBV7-2; D possibly corresponds to TRBD2 (6 bases). The CDR3 loop spans 14 amino acids. Germline assignment: CDR1 SGHTA and CDR2 FQGNSA. V was trimmed by 5 bases and J by 4 bases, leaving 14 bases between them.

The chain joins TRBV5-1 to TRBJ1-2, with a possible D match to TRBD1 (6 bases). V lost 0 bases, J lost 0 bases, and 9 bases lay in between. The germline gives CDR1 SGHRS, CDR2 YFSETQ. CDR3 length equals 15 residues. The CDR3 loop is CASSLGTVSNYGYTF. As DNA, the CDR3 is TGCGCCAGCAGCTTGGGGACAGTATCTAACTATGGCTACACCTTC.

V gene TRBV4-3 combines with J gene TRBJ1-4; D is unresolved. The CDR3 contains 16 residues. The V end was cut by 0 bases, the J end by 4 bases, with 12 bases between. CDR1 and CDR2 from the germline V gene are LGHNA and YSLEER. CDR3 DNA: TGCGCCAGCAGCCAAGATATGGACGGCATTAATGAAAAACTGTTTTTT. Its translation: CASSQDMDGINEKLFF.

This rearrangement joins TRBV14 to TRBJ2-1, with 11 bases aligning to TRBD2. Germline-derived CDR1 and CDR2 are SGHDN and FVKESK. The CDR3 is 16 amino acids. J was trimmed by 1 base and V by 4 bases; bases with no gene match: 3. CDR3 in DNA: TGTGCCAGCAGCCCCACTAGCGGGGGTTCCTACAATGAGCAGTTCTTC. Protein sequence: CASSPTSGGSYNEQFF.

This clonotype was counted only a few times. V gene TRBV5-1 combines with J gene TRBJ1-1; no clear D gene. The ends were cut back, 4 bases at V and 4 bases at J, with 26 bases in the middle. Germline assignment: CDR1 SGHRS and CDR2 YFSETQ. This CDR3 is 18 amino acids long. The CDR3 is CASSPMRTGPYGSTEAFF. The DNA of the CDR3 is TGCGCCAGCAGCCCGATGAGGACGGGTCCCTACGGGTCCACTGAAGCTTTCTTT.

Points on this clonotype: The junction departs from the called germline gene at one end, perhaps through a read error. The chain couples TRBV7-9 to TRBJ1-2, with 9 bases lining up with TRBD1. CDR1 is SEHNR, CDR2 FQNEAQ, per germline (reference sequence). The length of the CDR3 is 14 residues. In nucleotides, the CDR3 is TGTGCCAGCAGCCAAACCATCCTACGGGACAGGGCCTCCTTC. Protein: CASSQTILRDRASF.

This clonotype was observed many times. The chain employs TRBV20-1 and TRBJ1-5, with TRBD1 as a possible D gene (5 bases). The germline V and J ends were trimmed by 3 bases and 0 bases, with 15 bases remaining between them. The V gene's germline CDR1 is DFQATT and CDR2 SNEGSKA (reference sequence). The CDR3 runs 16 residues. The CDR3 loop reads CSASSSGTYSNQPQHF. The CDR3 coding sequence is TGCAGTGCTAGTTCTTCCGGGACTTATAGCAATCAGCCCCAGCATTTT.

Remarks on this clonotype: Germline is not matched at one junction end, which may reflect a read error. The V call is TRBV5-4, the J call TRBJ1-1, with D unclear. Germline V gene lookup returns CDR1 SGHNT and CDR2 YYREEE (reference sequence). This CDR3 spans 13 amino acids. In DNA form, the CDR3 reads TGTGCCAGCAGCCCCGTGGGGAACGCTGAAGCTTTCTTT. This translates into CASSPVGNAEAFF.

This clonotype has more than one count but fewer than ten. The chain recombines TRBV5-1 with TRBJ2-2; no clear D. This CDR3 has 12 residues. Germline V gene lookup returns CDR1 SGHRS and CDR2 YFSETQ. V gave up 5 bases and J gave up 9 bases, with 11 bases separating them. The CDR3 protein is CASRLVGRELFF. CDR3 in DNA: TGCGCCAGCAGGCTGGTCGGACGGGAGCTGTTTTTT.

The chain links TRBV24-1 to TRBJ2-5; D is ambiguous. V lost 3 bases and J 5 bases, leaving 12 bases between the germline ends. CDR3 length: 14 amino acids. Germline CDR1 is KGHDR and CDR2 is SFDVKD. CDR3 amino acids: CATSDPRLEETQYF. CDR3 DNA sequence: TGTGCCACCAGTGATCCCAGGCTAGAGGAGACCCAGTACTTC.

The genes are TRBV7-6 and TRBJ1-1, with unresolved D. Per the germline V gene, CDR1 is SGHVS and CDR2 is FNYEAQ. The CDR3 consists of 14 residues. V lost 1 base and J 0 bases, leaving 6 bases between the germline ends. Here the CDR3 DNA reads TGTGCCAGCAGCTTAGAGAATATGAACACTGAAGCTTTCTTT. Protein product: CASSLENMNTEAFF. Full variable domain (remainder filled in from reference TRBV7-6 and TRBJ1-1): GAGVSQSPRYKVTKRGQDVALRCDPISGHVSLYWYRQALGQGPEFLTYFNYEAQQDKSGLPNDRFSAERPEGSISTLTIQRTEQRDSAMYRCASSLENMNTEAFFGQGTRLTVV.

This chain joins TRBV4-1 and TRBJ2-7, with TRBD1 as a possible D gene (5 bases). Germline CDR1 and CDR2: MGHRA and YSYEKL. V lost 1 base and J 2 bases, leaving 15 bases between the germline ends. The CDR3 is 16 residues long. The DNA of the CDR3 is TGCGCCAGCAGCCAAGGAGGTGGGGCGACGACCTACGAGCAGTACTTC. Translating gives CASSQGGGATTYEQYF.

This clonotype was seen ten or more times. This sequence joins TRBV7-9 and TRBJ2-5, with TRBD1 matching over 7 bases. Losses at the gene ends were 1 base for V and 4 bases for J; bases not matched to a gene: 3. The CDR3 covers 14 residues. The germline V gene encodes CDR1 SEHNR and CDR2 FQNEAQ (reference sequence). The CDR3 nucleotides are TGTGCCAGCAGCTTAGTGACAGGGACAGAGACCCAGTACTTC. This sequence encodes CASSLVTGTETQYF.

The rearrangement uses TRBV29-1 and TRBJ2-1, with 11 positions matching TRBD2. Germline V gene lookup returns CDR1 SQVTM and CDR2 ANQGSEA. The CDR3 has 18 residues. V was pared by 3 bases and J by 6 bases, with 16 bases of the junction left unmatched. For the CDR3, the DNA is TGCAGCGTTGATCGACTGACTGGACTAGCGGGTCGGAGCAATGAGCAGTTCTTC. It is translated as CSVDRLTGLAGRSNEQFF.

CDR3 residues: CSASEVGLSYEQYF. CDR3 in DNA: TGCAGTGCTTCGGAAGTGGGGCTCTCCTACGAGCAGTACTTC. The rearrangement joins TRBV20-1 to TRBJ2-7; possibly TRBD1 for D (5 bases). V lost 5 bases and J 0 bases, leaving 14 bases between the germline ends. CDR1 is DFQATT, CDR2 SNEGSKA, per germline (reference sequence). The length of the CDR3 is 14 residues.

This clonotype was seen more than once but under ten times. The chain has TRBV29-1 and TRBJ2-7; TRBD1 matches at 7 bases. CDR3 size: 14 residues. Germline loops: CDR1 SQVTM, CDR2 ANQGSEA. After removal of 6 bases from V and 0 bases from J, the junction contained 8 bases not matched to a gene. The CDR3 here is CSVTDRVFSYEQYF. The CDR3 DNA follows: TGCAGCGTAACCGACAGGGTATTCTCCTACGAGCAGTACTTC.

This clonotype was counted a few times. The rearrangement links TRBV9 to TRBJ1-1; the D gene is possibly TRBD1 (5 bases). CDR1 SGDLS and CDR2 YYNGEE come from the germline V gene. The CDR3 length is 14 residues. The V end lost 4 bases, the J end lost 1 base, and 11 bases lay between the germline ends. In DNA form, the CDR3 reads TGTGCCAGCAGCCCCCGCAGGGCGAACACTGAAGCTTTCTTT. Amino acid sequence: CASSPRRANTEAFF.

This clonotype appeared a few times. The chain combines TRBV7-3 with TRBJ2-1, with TRBD2 matching 9 bases. CDR1 is SGHTA and CDR2 is FQGTGA in the germline V gene. CDR3 length: 15 amino acids. Trimming at V came to 5 bases and at J to 10 bases, leaving 12 bases not matched to a gene. The CDR3 loop reads CASSPRVAGEPEQFF. CDR3 coding DNA: TGTGCCAGCAGCCCCCGGGTAGCGGGGGAGCCGGAGCAGTTCTTC.

This clonotype has more than one count but fewer than ten. This chain joins TRBV29-1 and TRBJ2-3; TRBD1 matches 9 bases. The V gene's germline CDR1 is SQVTM and CDR2 ANQGSEA. The CDR3 has 13 residues. J lost 3 bases, V lost 6 bases, and 4 bases had no gene match. CDR3: CSVGTGRTDTQYF. Here the CDR3 DNA reads TGCAGCGTAGGGACAGGGAGGACAGATACGCAGTATTTT.

The chain has TRBV5-1 and TRBJ2-1; 11 nucleotides match TRBD1. J was trimmed by 9 bases and V by 0 bases; bases with no gene match: 11. The CDR3 covers 17 residues. Germline V gene sequence: CDR1 SGHRS, CDR2 YFSETQ. CDR3 nucleotides: TGCGCCAGCAGCTTGGAGGCCGGGACAGGGGGAACTGGTGAGCAGTTCTTC. It is translated as CASSLEAGTGGTGEQFF.

The V gene is TRBV5-6, the J gene TRBJ2-7; tentatively, D is TRBD1 (6 bases). Trimming took off 6 bases at V and 2 bases at J, with 18 bases between the two ends. The germline V gene has CDR1 SGHDT and CDR2 YYEEEE. This CDR3 has 15 amino acids. Here the CDR3 reads CASTSGNRETYEQYF. CDR3 bases: TGTGCCAGCACTTCGGGAAACAGGGAAACCTACGAGCAGTACTTC.

This clonotype was observed a handful of times. This chain joins TRBV12-3 or TRBV12-4 and TRBJ1-5; D remains unclear. Trimming removed 7 bases at V and 1 base at J, with 8 bases between. The CDR3 covers 13 residues. The CDR3: CASNKDSNQPQHF. The DNA of the CDR3 is TGTGCCAGCAATAAGGACAGCAATCAGCCCCAGCATTTT.

The CDR3 here is CSVTQGSHNEQFF. CDR3 DNA sequence: TGCAGCGTCACGCAGGGTTCCCACAATGAGCAGTTCTTC. The J gene is TRBJ2-1, the V gene TRBV29-1; D possibly corresponds to TRBD1 (5 bases). This CDR3 contains 13 residues. CDR1 is SQVTM, CDR2 ANQGSEA, per germline. V lost 6 bases and J 5 bases, leaving 14 bases between the germline ends.

The chain joins TRBV7-2 to TRBJ2-5; TRBD2 is a possible D gene (5 bases). V was trimmed by 2 bases and J by 4 bases, leaving 11 bases between them. In germline, CDR1 is SGHTA, CDR2 FQGNSA. This CDR3 has 14 residues. The CDR3, as DNA: TGTGCCAGCAGCTTAAAAATTCGGGGAGAGACCCAGTACTTC. Amino acids: CASSLKIRGETQYF.

V and J are TRBV30 and TRBJ2-1; TRBD2 matches at 7 bases. Germline assignment: CDR1 GTSNPN and CDR2 SVGIG (reference sequence). The J segment lost 4 bases and the V segment lost 8 bases, leaving 14 bases of the junction unmatched. There are 15 residues in the CDR3. The CDR3 DNA reads TGTGCCGGAGCTAGCGGTATAAATTTGTACAATGAGCAGTTCTTC. It is translated as CAGASGINLYNEQFF. Filled out from reference TRBV30 and TRBJ2-1, the complete variable domain reads SQTIHQWPATLVQPVGSPLSLECTVEGTSNPNLYWYRQAAGRGLQLLFYSVGIGQISSEVPQNLSASRPQDRQFILSSKKLLLSDSGFYLCAGASGINLYNEQFFGPGTRLTVL.

The chain couples TRBV24-1 to TRBJ2-2; 7 nucleotides align to TRBD2. V lost 4 bases, J lost 6 bases, and 4 bases stayed unmatched. This CDR3 has 14 amino acids. Germline values: CDR1 KGHDR, CDR2 SFDVKD. Here the CDR3 reads CATSEAGRAGELFF. The CDR3 nucleotides read TGTGCCACCAGTGAAGCAGGGAGGGCCGGGGAGCTGTTTTTT.

The chain joins TRBV6-2 or TRBV6-3 to TRBJ2-1; the D gene could be TRBD1 or TRBD2 (6 bases each). The CDR3 is made up of 14 amino acids. Per germline, CDR1 MNHEY and CDR2 SVGEGT. V dropped 8 bases and J dropped 6 bases, with 17 bases sitting between them. CDR3 residues: CASRQASAVNEQFF. CDR3 sequence (DNA): TGTGCCAGCCGACAGGCTAGCGCGGTCAATGAGCAGTTCTTC.